This TCR beta chain was captured by sequencing in a study of vaccination effects on CD4 cells after COVID-19. Only in-frame clones appear in the TCRdb table, and some are missing; sequencing was by immunoSEQ multiplex PCR. The sample consists of about 73,000 clones, 78% of them appearing once. Comment on this clone: As yet, its antigen is unknown.

Study-wide results and limits: Marked clonal contraction was seen in infection- and vaccine-induced clones late after vaccination.

Trimming stripped 5 bases from V and 7 bases from J, with 14 bases between. CDR3 size: 13 residues. Ahead of sequencing, the ViraFEST assay grew antigen-specific CD4+ T cells using viral peptide pools. Scientists isolated CD4+ T cells after an approximately ten-day culture period ended. Neither prior SARS-CoV-2 infection nor positive nucleocapsid antibodies were present in the vaccine recipients. IL-2 medium was substituted for half the medium on days 3 and 7. The sample was CD4+ T cells from PBMCs cultured with SARS-CoV-2 spike peptides, taken before COVID-19 vaccination. The clonotype comes from a human donor who received a COVID-19 vaccine. The chain uses TRBV12-3 or TRBV12-4 and TRBJ1-1, with D possibly TRBD1 on 5 matching bases. This chain's CDR3 is CASSPLPTVEAFF. For the CDR3, the DNA is TGTGCCAGCAGTCCCCTCCCGACAGTTGAAGCTTTCTTT.